This T cell receptor (beta chain) was observed in a study of Graves' ophthalmopathy and Graves' hyperthyroidism (dated by TCRdb to the late 2010s). Regarding the research as a whole: Peripheral blood was collected at initial diagnosis, prior to any treatment. TCR beta repertoire signatures were used to distinguish Graves' ophthalmopathy from Graves' hyperthyroidism and to predict progression to ophthalmopathy. In total, over 130 blood samples were TCR-sequenced: fewer than 50 ophthalmopathy, some 72 hyperthyroidism and roughly 17 hyperthyroidism-to-ophthalmopathy patients. To explore V-J signatures distinguishing ophthalmopathy from hyperthyroidism, a discovery set of approximately 100 patients (fewer than 45 ophthalmopathy, roughly 56 stable hyperthyroidism) was enrolled. An independent validation cohort comprised some 18 hyperthyroidism patients and about 16 patients who later progressed from hyperthyroidism to ophthalmopathy. In more than five hyperthyroidism patients, T-cell repertoires of thyroid tissue and blood were compared. Following sample collection, hyperthyroidism patients were given methimazole at a starting dose of 30 mg daily, and ophthalmopathy patients were given high-dose intravenous methylprednisolone. The 100 or so discovery patients were randomly split 7:3 into training and test sets. Broader findings and caveats from the paper: In validation, the model predicted ophthalmopathy progression with about 71% sensitivity and less than 80% specificity; 12 predicted patients were CT-confirmed with GO in a median of 6.5 months. Ophthalmopathy was separated from stable hyperthyroidism by the 13-signature model with 85% to 90% sensitivity and about 83% specificity in cross-validation and with 80%/75% in the test set. Sample size was not predetermined statistically, and investigators were not blinded to group allocation. Among expanded thyroid clonotypes with frequency above 0.001, most also showed up in blood, which suggests that blood repertoires may reflect the thyroid immune response.

Sequences LGHDT (CDR1) and YNNKEL (CDR2) are obtained from the germline V gene (reference sequence). Here V drops 0 bases and J drops 7 bases, and the junction holds 5 bases not matched to any gene. From its cysteine to its phenylalanine, the CDR3 spans 14 amino acids. Only the CDR3 region is kept as DNA, spanning 42 bases read in frame from base 1. For repertoire sequencing, TCR beta CDR3 regions were amplified from RNA transcripts. The first round was an RT-PCR using HTBI primers with the Qiagen OneStep RT-PCR kit, and this first round was followed by a second-round multiplex PCR, then size selection and purification. Libraries were sequenced paired-end with 100 bp reads on an Illumina HiSeq2000. For the original study's pipeline: SOAPnuke was used for read processing, and reads with adapters, uncalled bases, a mean Phred below 15, or no exact constant-primer or identifier match were discarded. High-quality paired reads were merged with COPE v1.2.5. Unique nucleotide sequences were defined as clonotypes and aligned to IMGT TRB V, D and J references using MiTCR v1.1. Only V-J combinations with frequency above 0.0001 were analysed, covering about 99% of repertoires. A TCR clonal expansion and chaos score per V-J combination was defined as the ratio of F50 clonal expansion to chaos observed in the TCRdist matrix. Features were reduced by Welch's t-statistics and random forest to around 13 V-J combinations, which fed a naive Bayes classifier. Thyroid-blood repertoire similarity was quantified with the Morisita-Horn index. Clones were called with MiXCR by TCRdb after fastp trimmed the public reads at Q25, and only in-frame beta chains were retained. CDR3 protein duplicates are merged, each entry listing the most common genes and DNA. These V and J calls rely on TCRdb rather than the paper's analysis. The sample contains 150,000 to 200,000 distinct CDR3 sequences, roughly two fifths of them found a single time. About 9.5% of the sample belongs to the ten largest clones.

This clonotype was observed many times. The specificity of this receptor is unknown. Base qualities were left out, and no much larger clone turns up one base away. Ophthalmopathy patients had moderately to severely active disease, Clinical Activity Score of at least 3, NOSPECS grade of at least 4, and disease duration under 3 months. Anyone with other autoimmune diseases, uncontrolled infections, pregnancy or lactation was excluded from the study. Clinical symptoms, serum thyroxine, TRAb, thyroid ultrasound and orbital computed tomography were used for diagnosis. PBMCs were isolated from 10 ml of fresh peripheral blood by Ficoll-Paque density gradient centrifugation. Total RNA was extracted using Trizol reagent, and RNA quality was checked on an Agilent 2100 Bioanalyzer.

The sample comprised peripheral blood. This clonotype was obtained from a man aged 25 to 45 with Graves' ophthalmopathy. Donor details come from another sample of the same person, matched by shared clones. In this chain, TRBV3-1 is recombined with TRBJ2-5, and 7 bases in between align with TRBD2. The DNA sequence follows: TGTGCCAGCAGCCAAGATAGCGGGTCCGGGACCCAGTACTTC. It is translated as CASSQDSGSGTQYF.